This TCR beta chain was retrieved from a study of cytomegalovirus exposure and HLA in healthy donors. Worth noting for this clone: Its cognate antigen is unknown.

Primers included in the PCR were 60 Vbeta and 13 Jbeta primers. Per the study methods: It was a later analysis that counted tens of millions of unique TCR beta chains, of which approximately 9.9 million were shared. Repertoires were generated with immunoSEQ multiplex PCR, while TCRdb's copy carries only in-frame clones and drops some. V and J calls and clone size are copied from that table; D and trimming were computed from the DNA. The sample lists approximately 210,000 clones; 82% were seen once. Points from the study as a whole: When the data were analyzed later, several of the most significant clusters appeared to be linked to common viral pathogens. Productive status was seen about 87% or about 30% of the time for most TCR beta V segments in an earlier analysis. In vitro assays verified that three CMV-associated chains recognized CMV antigens specifically.

V dropped 5 bases and J dropped 4; count of bases not matched to a gene: 14. The V gene's germline CDR1 is SGHVS and CDR2 FNYEAQ. This CDR3 is built from 17 residues. The clonotype comes from a man in his forties or fifties in good health and CMV-seropositive. Sequenced material: PBMCs. This chain joins TRBV7-6 and TRBJ2-1, with 7 bases lining up with TRBD1. This CDR3 is CASSKRGGTGVYNEQFF. In DNA, the CDR3 is TGTGCCAGCAGCAAAAGGGGTGGTACAGGGGTATACAATGAGCAGTTCTTC.